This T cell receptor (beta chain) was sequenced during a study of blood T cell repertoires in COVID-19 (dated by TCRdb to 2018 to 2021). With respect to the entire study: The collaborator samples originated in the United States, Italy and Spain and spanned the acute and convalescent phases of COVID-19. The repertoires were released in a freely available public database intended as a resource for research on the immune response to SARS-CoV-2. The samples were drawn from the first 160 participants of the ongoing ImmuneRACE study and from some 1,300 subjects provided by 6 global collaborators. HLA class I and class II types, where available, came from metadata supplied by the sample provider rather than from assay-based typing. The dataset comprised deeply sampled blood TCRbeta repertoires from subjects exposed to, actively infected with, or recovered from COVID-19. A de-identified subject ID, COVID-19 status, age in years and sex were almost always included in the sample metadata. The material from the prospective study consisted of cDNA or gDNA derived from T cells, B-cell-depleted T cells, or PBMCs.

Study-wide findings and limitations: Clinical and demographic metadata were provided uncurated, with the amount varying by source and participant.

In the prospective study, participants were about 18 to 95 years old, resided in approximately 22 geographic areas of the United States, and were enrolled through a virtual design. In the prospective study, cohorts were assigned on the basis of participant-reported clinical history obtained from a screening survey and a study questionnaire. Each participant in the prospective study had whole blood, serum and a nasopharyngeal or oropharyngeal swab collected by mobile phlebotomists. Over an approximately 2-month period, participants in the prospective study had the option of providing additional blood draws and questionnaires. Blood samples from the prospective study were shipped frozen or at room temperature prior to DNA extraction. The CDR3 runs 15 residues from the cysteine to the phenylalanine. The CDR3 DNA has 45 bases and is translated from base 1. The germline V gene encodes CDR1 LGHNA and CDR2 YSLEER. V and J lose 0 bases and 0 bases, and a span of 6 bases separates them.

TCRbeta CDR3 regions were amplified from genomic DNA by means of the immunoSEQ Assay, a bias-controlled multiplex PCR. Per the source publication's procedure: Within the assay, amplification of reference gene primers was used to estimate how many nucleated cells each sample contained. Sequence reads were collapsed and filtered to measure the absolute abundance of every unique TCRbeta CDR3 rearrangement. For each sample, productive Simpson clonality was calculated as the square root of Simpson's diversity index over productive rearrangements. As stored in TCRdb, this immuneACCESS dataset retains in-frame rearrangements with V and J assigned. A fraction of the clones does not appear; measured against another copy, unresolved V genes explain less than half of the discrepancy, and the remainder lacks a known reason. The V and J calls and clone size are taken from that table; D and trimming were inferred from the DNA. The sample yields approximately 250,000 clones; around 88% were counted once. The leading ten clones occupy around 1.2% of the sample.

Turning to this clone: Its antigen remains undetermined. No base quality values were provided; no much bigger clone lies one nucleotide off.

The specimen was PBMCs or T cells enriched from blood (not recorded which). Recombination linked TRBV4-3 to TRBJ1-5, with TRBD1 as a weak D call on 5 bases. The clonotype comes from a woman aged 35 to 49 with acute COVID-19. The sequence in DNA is TGCGCCAGCAGCCAAGATGGGGCTAGCAATCAGCCCCAGCATTTT. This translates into CASSQDGASNQPQHF.